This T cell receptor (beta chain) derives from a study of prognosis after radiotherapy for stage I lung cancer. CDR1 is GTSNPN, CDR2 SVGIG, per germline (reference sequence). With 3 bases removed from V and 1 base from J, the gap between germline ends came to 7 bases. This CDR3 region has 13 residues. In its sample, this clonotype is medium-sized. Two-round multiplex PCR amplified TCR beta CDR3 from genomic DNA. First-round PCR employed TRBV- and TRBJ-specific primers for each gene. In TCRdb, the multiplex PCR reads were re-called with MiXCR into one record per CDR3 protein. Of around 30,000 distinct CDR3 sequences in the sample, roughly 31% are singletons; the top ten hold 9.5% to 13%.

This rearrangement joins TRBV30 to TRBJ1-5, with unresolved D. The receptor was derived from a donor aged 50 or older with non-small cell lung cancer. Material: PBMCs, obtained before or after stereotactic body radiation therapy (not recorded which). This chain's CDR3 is CAWRGGSNQPQHF. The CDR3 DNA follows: TGTGCCTGGAGGGGAGGGAGCAATCAGCCCCAGCATTTT.